This T cell receptor (beta chain) was obtained from a study of cytotoxic CD8 clonotypes in ibrutinib-treated CLL. Study as a whole: Samples had a mean of around 250,000 productive templates and around 89,000 productive rearrangements. Study results and limitations: Baseline clonality was higher than in age-matched healthy donors and moved in step with circulating CD8+ T-cell counts.

CDR1 and CDR2 from the germline V gene are SGDLS and YYNGEE. V trimming: 0 bases; J trimming: 8 bases; junction bases outside the gene matches: 2. This CDR3 contains 13 residues. Regarding this clone: Antigen unknown.

Method: immunoSEQ multiplex PCR; TCRdb's copy keeps in-frame clones and lacks some. The profile shows over 150,000 clones, roughly four fifths of them singletons. Source: PBMCs, taken after 12 months of ibrutinib treatment. The sequence came from a human donor with chronic lymphocytic leukemia. J is TRBJ2-1 and V is TRBV9; 7 positions match TRBD1. The CDR3 DNA reads as TGTGCCAGCAGCGTAGAGGGGGCATATGAGCAGTTCTTC. The encoded protein is CASSVEGAYEQFF. The full variable domain, its missing parts supplied by reference TRBV9 and TRBJ2-1, is DSGVTQTPKHLITATGQRVTLRCSPRSGDLSVYWYQQSLDQGLQFLIQYYNGEERAKGNILERFSAQQFPDLHSELNLSSLELGDSALYFCASSVEGAYEQFFGPGTRLTVL.